Listed below are T cell receptor beta chains from one sample, sequenced in a study of blood T cell repertoires in COVID-19. The assay was immunoSEQ multiplex PCR, and TCRdb's table has in-frame clones only and misses some. The data show some 220,000 clones, with about 83% seen just once and around 6% held by the top ten. Specimen: peripheral blood. The receptors shown here come from a human donor in a cohort sampled during active COVID-19. Both conserved end residues are part of each CDR3. The order of the fields is clone size, D gene, J gene, V gene, CDR3 protein, CDR3 DNA. D genes are given only for firm matches. The size field is filled for only some rows; it gives once, few, many or a size class.

clone size: .
D gene: .
J gene: TRBJ2-1
V gene: TRBV3-1/TRBV3-2
CDR3 protein: CASTLAHSYNEQFF
CDR3 DNA: TGTGCCAGCACCCTAGCCCACTCCTACAATGAGCAGTTCTTC

clone size: .
D gene: .
J gene: TRBJ2-7
V gene: TRBV5-1
CDR3 protein: CASSDYTTYEQYF
CDR3 DNA: TGCGCCAGCAGCGACTACACCACCTACGAGCAGTACTTC

clone size: .
D gene: .
J gene: TRBJ2-6
V gene: TRBV5-1
CDR3 protein: CASTPGGGYGANVLTF
CDR3 DNA: TGCGCCAGCACCCCTGGTGGAGGGTATGGGGCCAACGTCCTGACTTTC

clone size: once
D gene: TRBD1
J gene: TRBJ1-3
V gene: TRBV5-1
CDR3 protein: CASSRGTGPGNTIYF
CDR3 DNA: TGCGCCAGCAGCCGGGGGACAGGTCCTGGAAACACCATATATTTT

clone size: .
D gene: .
J gene: TRBJ2-2
V gene: TRBV6-5
CDR3 protein: CASSRDSNTGELFF
CDR3 DNA: TGTGCCAGCAGCCGGGACTCCAACACCGGGGAGCTGTTTTTT

clone size: .
D gene: TRBD2
J gene: TRBJ2-1
V gene: TRBV7-6
CDR3 protein: CASSLAPSGRDEQFF
CDR3 DNA: TGTGCCAGCAGCTTAGCTCCAAGCGGGAGAGATGAGCAGTTCTTC

clone size: .
D gene: .
J gene: TRBJ2-5
V gene: TRBV6-5
CDR3 protein: CASSSRGVGWETQYF
CDR3 DNA: TGTGCCAGCAGTTCCAGGGGAGTTGGATGGGAGACCCAGTACTTC

clone size: .
D gene: TRBD2
J gene: TRBJ2-1
V gene: TRBV27
CDR3 protein: CASSSRRAGDNNEQFF
CDR3 DNA: TGTGCCAGCAGTTCTAGAAGAGCGGGGGACAACAATGAGCAGTTCTTC

clone size: .
D gene: .
J gene: TRBJ2-5
V gene: TRBV3-1/TRBV3-2
CDR3 protein: CASSQGEETQYF
CDR3 DNA: TGTGCCAGCAGCCAAGGGGAGGAGACCCAGTACTTC

clone size: .
D gene: .
J gene: TRBJ2-5
V gene: TRBV29-1
CDR3 protein: CSVGKAEGETQYF
CDR3 DNA: TGCAGCGTTGGAAAAGCAGAGGGAGAGACCCAGTACTTC

clone size: .
D gene: .
J gene: TRBJ1-4
V gene: TRBV5-8
CDR3 protein: CASSLSQEATNEKLFF
CDR3 DNA: TGTGCCAGCAGCTTGTCGCAGGAGGCAACTAATGAAAAACTGTTTTTT

clone size: .
D gene: TRBD1
J gene: TRBJ1-2
V gene: TRBV28
CDR3 protein: CASSTYWDSYNYGYTF
CDR3 DNA: TGTGCCAGCAGTACCTACTGGGACAGTTATAACTATGGCTACACCTTC